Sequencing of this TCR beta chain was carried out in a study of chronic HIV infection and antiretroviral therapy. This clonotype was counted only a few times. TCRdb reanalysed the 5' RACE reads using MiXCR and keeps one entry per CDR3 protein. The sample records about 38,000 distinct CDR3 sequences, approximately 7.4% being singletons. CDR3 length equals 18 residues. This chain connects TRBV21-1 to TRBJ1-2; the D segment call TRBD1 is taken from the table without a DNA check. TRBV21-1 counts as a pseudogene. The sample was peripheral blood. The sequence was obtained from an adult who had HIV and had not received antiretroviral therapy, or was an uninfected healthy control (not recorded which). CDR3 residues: CASSRRPTAPFTNYGYTF. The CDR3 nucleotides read TGTGCCAGCAGCAGACGCCCAACTGCACCATTCACTAACTATGGCTACACCTTC.